This TCR beta chain originates from a study of blood T cell repertoires in COVID-19. Turning to the study itself: The origin of the acute and convalescent COVID-19 samples was the United States, Italy and Spain. PBMCs, B-cell-depleted T cells, or T cells were the source of the cDNA or gDNA that made up the material.

Source study methods: It was from reference gene primer amplification that nucleated cell counts were estimated. The table came from immunoSEQ multiplex PCR; TCRdb's copy has only in-frame clones and leaves some out. The V and J calls and the clone size are those of that table, but D and trimming were determined from the DNA. Among roughly 260,000 clones, about 88% were seen once, and the ten largest hold 11%. Germline V lookup: CDR1 SGHTA, CDR2 FQGNSA. The V gene lost 3 bases and the J gene lost 2 bases, with 14 bases spanning the gap. The CDR3 runs to 16 residues. While infection was still active, Seattle patients were enrolled and then followed longitudinally.

This TCR came from a woman in her thirties with COVID-19, enrolled during active disease. Sequencing was performed on peripheral blood. The genes are TRBV7-2 and TRBJ2-1, with TRBD2 as a possible D gene (5 bases). Here the CDR3 DNA reads TGTGCCAGCAGCTTGGCCCTAGCTGGTCCCTACAATGAGCAGTTCTTC. The encoded protein is CASSLALAGPYNEQFF.